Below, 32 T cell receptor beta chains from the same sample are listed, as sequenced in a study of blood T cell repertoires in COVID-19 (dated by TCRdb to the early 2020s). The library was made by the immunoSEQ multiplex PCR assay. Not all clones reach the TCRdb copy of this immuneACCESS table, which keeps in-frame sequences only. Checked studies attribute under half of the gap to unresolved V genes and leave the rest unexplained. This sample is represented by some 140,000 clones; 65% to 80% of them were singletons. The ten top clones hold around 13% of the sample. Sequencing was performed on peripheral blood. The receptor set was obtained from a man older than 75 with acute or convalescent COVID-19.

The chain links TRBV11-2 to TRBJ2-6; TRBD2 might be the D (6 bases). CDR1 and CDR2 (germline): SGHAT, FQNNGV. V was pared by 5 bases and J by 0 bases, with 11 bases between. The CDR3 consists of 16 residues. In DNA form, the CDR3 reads TGTGCCAGCAGCAAAGCGGGCCGCTCTGGGGCCAACGTCCTGACTTTC. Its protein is CASSKAGRSGANVLTF.

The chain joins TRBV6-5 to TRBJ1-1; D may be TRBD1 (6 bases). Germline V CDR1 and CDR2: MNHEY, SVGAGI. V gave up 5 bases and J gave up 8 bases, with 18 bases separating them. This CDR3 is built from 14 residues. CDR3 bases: TGTGCCAGCAGTAGACCTCCGGGACACTACGAAGCTTTCTTT. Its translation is CASSRPPGHYEAFF.

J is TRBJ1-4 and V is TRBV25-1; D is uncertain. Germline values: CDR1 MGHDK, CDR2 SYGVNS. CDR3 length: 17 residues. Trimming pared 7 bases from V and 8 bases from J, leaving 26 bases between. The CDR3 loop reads CASTPPRSTGRGEKLFF. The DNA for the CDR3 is TGTGCCAGCACGCCACCCAGGTCCACTGGGAGAGGCGAAAAACTGTTTTTT.

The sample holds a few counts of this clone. The CDR3 spells CASSREATDNSPLHF. The CDR3 DNA follows: TGTGCCAGCAGCCGGGAGGCCACGGATAATTCACCCCTCCACTTT. The chain is built from TRBV3-1 (or the pseudogene TRBV3-2) and TRBJ1-6; D not certain. The CDR3 covers 15 residues. Germline V lookup: CDR1 LGHDT, CDR2 YNNKEL (reference sequence). V was clipped by 4 bases and J by 5 bases, with 12 bases between them.

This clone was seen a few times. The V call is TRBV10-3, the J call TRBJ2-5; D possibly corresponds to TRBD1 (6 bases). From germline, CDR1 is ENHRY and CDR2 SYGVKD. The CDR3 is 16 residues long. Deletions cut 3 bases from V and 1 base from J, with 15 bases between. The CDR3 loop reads CAISDPLTGPQETQYF. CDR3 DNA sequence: TGTGCCATCAGTGATCCCCTAACAGGGCCCCAAGAGACCCAGTACTTC.

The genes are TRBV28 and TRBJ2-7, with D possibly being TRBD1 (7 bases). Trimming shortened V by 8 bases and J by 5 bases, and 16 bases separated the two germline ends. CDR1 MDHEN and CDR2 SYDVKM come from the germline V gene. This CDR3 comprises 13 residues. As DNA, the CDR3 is TGTGCCAGCCAGGGGGGCACCTGGGACGAGCAGTACTTC. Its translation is CASQGGTWDEQYF.

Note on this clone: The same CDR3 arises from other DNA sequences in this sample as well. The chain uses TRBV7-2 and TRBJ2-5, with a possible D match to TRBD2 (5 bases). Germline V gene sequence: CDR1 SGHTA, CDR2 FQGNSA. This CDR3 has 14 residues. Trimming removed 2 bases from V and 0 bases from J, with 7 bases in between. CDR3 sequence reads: CASSLSGYQETQYF. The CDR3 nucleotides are TGTGCCAGCAGCTTATCGGGGTACCAAGAGACCCAGTACTTC.

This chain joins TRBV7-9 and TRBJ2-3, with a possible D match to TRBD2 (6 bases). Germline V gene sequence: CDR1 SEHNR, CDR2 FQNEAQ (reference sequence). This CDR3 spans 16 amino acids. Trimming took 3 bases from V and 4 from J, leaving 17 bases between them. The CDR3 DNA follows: TGTGCCAGCAGCTTGGGGCTGGCTAGCGCGTCAGATACGCAGTATTTT. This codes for CASSLGLASASDTQYF.

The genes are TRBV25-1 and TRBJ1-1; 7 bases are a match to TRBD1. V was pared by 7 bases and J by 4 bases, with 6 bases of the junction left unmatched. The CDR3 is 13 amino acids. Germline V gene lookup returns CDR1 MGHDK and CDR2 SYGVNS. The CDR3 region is CASTLQGGTEAFF. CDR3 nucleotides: TGTGCCAGCACCCTGCAGGGGGGCACTGAAGCTTTCTTT.

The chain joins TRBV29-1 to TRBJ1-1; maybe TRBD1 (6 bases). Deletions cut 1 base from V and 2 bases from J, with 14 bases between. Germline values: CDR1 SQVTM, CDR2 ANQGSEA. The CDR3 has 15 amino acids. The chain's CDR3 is CSVEGQGTINTEAFF. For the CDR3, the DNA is TGCAGCGTTGAAGGGCAGGGGACCATCAACACTGAAGCTTTCTTT.

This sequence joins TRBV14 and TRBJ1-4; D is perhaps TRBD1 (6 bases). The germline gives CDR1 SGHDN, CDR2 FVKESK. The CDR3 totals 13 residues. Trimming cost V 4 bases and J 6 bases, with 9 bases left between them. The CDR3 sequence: CASSLRTDEKLFF. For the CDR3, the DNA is TGTGCCAGCAGCCTTAGGACAGATGAAAAACTGTTTTTT. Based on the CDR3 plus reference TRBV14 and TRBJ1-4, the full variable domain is EAGVTQFPSHSVIEKGQTVTLRCDPISGHDNLYWYRRVMGKEIKFLLHFVKESKQDESGMPNNRFLAERTGGTYSTLKVQPAELEDSGVYFCASSLRTDEKLFFGSGTQLSVL.

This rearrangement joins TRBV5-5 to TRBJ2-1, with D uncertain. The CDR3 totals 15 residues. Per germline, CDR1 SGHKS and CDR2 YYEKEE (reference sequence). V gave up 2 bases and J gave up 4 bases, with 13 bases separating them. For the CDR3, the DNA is TGTGCCAGCAGCTTTCGGCTCAGCGTATACAATGAGCAGTTCTTC. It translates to CASSFRLSVYNEQFF.

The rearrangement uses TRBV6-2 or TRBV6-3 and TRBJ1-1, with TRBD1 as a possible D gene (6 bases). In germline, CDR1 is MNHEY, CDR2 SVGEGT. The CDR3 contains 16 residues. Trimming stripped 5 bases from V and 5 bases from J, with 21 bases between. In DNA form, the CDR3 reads TGTGCCAGCAGTCGACGACAAGGTCCTGGGACAACTGAAGCTTTCTTT. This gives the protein CASSRRQGPGTTEAFF.

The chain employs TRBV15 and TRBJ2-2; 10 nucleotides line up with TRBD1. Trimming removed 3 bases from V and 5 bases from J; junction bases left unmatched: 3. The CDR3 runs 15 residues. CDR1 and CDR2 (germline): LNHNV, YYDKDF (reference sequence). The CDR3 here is CATSSGTGETGELFF. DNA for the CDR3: TGTGCCACCAGCAGCGGGACAGGGGAAACCGGGGAGCTGTTTTTT.

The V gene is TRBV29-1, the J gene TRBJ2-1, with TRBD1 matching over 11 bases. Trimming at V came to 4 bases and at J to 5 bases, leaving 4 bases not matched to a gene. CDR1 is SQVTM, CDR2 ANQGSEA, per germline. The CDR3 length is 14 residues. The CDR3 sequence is CSVVGQGADNEQFF. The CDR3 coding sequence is TGCAGCGTTGTCGGACAGGGGGCCGACAATGAGCAGTTCTTC.

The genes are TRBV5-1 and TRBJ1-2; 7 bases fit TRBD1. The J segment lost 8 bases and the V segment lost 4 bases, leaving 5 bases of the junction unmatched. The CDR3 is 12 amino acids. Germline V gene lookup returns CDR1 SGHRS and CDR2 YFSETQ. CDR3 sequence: CASSARGEGYTF. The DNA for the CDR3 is TGCGCCAGCAGCGCCAGGGGGGAGGGCTACACCTTC.

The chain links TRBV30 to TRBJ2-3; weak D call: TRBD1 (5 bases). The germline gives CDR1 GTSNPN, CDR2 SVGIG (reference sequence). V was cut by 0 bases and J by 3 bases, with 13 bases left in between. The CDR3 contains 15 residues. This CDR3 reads CAWSVKAGKTDTQYF. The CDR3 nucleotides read TGTGCCTGGAGTGTTAAGGCAGGGAAGACAGATACGCAGTATTTT.

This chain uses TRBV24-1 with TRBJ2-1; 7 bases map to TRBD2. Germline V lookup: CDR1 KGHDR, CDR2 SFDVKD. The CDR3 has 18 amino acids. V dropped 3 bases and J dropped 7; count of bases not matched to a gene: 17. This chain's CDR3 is CATSDPGLAGSLGNEQFF. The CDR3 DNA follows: TGTGCCACCAGTGATCCCGGGTTAGCGGGCTCACTCGGGAATGAGCAGTTCTTC.

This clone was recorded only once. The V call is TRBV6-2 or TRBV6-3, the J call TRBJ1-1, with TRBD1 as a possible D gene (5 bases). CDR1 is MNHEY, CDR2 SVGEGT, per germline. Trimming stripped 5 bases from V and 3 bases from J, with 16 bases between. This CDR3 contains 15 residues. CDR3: CASSPFVGGDTEAFF. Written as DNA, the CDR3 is TGTGCCAGCAGTCCCTTCGTGGGGGGGGACACTGAAGCTTTCTTT.

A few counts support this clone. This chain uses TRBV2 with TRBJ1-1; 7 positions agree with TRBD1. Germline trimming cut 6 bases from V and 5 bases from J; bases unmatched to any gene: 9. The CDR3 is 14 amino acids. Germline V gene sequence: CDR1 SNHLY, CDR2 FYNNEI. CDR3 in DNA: TGTGCCAGCAGCCGACAGGGCCCGACGACTGAAGCTTTCTTT. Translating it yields CASSRQGPTTEAFF.

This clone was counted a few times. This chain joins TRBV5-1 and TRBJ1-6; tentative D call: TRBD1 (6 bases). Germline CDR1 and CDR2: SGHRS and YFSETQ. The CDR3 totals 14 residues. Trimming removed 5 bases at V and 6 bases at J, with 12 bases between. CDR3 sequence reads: CASSRTEFNSPLHF. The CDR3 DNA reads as TGCGCCAGCAGTCGGACAGAATTTAATTCACCCCTCCACTTT.

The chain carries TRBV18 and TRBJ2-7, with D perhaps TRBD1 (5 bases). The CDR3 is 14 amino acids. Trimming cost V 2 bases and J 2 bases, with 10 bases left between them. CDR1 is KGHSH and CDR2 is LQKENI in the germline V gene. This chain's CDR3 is CASSPGSGPYEQYF. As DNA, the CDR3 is TGTGCCAGCTCACCAGGGTCAGGGCCCTACGAGCAGTACTTC.

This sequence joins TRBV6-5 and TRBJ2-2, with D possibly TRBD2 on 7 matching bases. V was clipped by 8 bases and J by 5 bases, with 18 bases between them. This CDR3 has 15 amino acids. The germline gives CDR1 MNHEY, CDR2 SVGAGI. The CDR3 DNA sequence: TGTGCCAGCGGGAGGGGGTCCTTTGGGACCGGGGAGCTGTTTTTT. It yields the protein CASGRGSFGTGELFF.

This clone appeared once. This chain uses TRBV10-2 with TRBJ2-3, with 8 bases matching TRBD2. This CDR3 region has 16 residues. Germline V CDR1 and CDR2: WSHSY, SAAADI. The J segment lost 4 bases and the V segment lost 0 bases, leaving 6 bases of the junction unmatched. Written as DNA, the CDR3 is TGCGCCAGCAGTGAGTCTGGAGCGGGGGAGGCAGATACGCAGTATTTT. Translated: CASSESGAGEADTQYF.

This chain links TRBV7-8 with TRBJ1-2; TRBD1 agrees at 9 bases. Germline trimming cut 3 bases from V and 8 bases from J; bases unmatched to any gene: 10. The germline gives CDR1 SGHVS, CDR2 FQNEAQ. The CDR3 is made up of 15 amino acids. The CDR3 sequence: CASSFPPGQGNGYTF. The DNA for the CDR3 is TGTGCCAGCAGCTTCCCCCCGGGACAGGGTAACGGCTACACCTTC.

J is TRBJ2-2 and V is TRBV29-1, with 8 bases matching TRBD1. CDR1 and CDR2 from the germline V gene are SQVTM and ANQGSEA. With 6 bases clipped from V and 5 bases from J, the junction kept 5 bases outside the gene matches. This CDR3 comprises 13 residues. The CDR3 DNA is TGCAGCGTGGGGACAGGCGATACCGGGGAGCTGTTTTTT. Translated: CSVGTGDTGELFF.

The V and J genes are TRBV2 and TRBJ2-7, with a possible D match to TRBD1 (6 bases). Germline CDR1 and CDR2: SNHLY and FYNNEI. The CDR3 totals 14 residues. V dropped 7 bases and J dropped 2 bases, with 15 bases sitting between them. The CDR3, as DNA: TGTGCCAGCAAGACGGGGACATCAACCTACGAGCAGTACTTC. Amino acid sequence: CASKTGTSTYEQYF. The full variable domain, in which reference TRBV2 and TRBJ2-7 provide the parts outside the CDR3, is EPEVTQTPSHQVTQMGQEVILRCVPISNHLYFYWYRQILGQKVEFLVSFYNNEISEKSEIFDDQFSVERPDGSNFTLKIRSTKLEDSAMYFCASKTGTSTYEQYFGPGTRLTVT.

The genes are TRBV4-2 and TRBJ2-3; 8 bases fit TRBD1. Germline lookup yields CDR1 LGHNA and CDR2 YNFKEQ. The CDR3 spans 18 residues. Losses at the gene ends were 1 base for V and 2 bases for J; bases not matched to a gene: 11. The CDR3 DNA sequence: TGTGCCAGCAGCCAAGCAATCGTCCGGGGACAGGACACAGATACGCAGTATTTT. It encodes CASSQAIVRGQDTDTQYF.

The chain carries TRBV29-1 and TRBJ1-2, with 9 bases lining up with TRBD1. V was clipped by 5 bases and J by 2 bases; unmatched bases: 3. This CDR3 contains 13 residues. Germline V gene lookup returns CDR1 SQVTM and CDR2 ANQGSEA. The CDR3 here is CSVTGTGNYGYTF. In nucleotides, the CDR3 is TGCAGCGTTACCGGGACAGGGAACTATGGCTACACCTTC.

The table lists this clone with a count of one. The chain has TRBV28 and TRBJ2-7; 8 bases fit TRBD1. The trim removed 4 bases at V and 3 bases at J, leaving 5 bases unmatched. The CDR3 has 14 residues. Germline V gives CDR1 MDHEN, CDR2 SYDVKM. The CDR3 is CASSSGQDFYEQYF. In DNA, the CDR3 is TGTGCCAGCAGTTCGGGACAGGACTTCTACGAGCAGTACTTC.

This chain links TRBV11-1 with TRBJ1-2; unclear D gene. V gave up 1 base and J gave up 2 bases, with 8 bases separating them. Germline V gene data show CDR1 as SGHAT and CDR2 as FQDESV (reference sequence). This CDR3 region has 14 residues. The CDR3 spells CASSLERGNYGYTF. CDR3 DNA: TGTGCCAGCAGCTTAGAGCGGGGAAACTATGGCTACACCTTC.

The CDR3 DNA sequence: TGTGCCAGCAGCCCCGTCTACGAGCAGTACTTC. It codes for CASSPVYEQYF. The J gene is TRBJ2-7, the V gene TRBV27; D gene uncertain. The germline gives CDR1 MNHEY, CDR2 SMNVEV (reference sequence). V gave up 6 bases and J gave up 3 bases, with 6 bases separating them. The CDR3 is 11 residues long.